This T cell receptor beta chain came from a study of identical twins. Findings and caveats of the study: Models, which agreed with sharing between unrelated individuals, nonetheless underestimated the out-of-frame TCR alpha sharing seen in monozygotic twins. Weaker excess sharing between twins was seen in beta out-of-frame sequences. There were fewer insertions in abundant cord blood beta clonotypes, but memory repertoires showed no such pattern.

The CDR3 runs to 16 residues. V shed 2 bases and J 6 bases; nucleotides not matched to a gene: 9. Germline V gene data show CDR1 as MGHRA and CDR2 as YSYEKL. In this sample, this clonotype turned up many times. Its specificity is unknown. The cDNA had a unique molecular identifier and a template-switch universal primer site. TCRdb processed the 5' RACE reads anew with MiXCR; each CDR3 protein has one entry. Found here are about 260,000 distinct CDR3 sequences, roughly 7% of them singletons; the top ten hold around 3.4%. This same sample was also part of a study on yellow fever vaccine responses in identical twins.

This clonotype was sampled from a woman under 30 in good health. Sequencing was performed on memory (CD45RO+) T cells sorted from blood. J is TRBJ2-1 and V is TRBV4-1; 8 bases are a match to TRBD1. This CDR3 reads CASSQTGGMRLNEQFF. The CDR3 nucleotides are TGCGCCAGCAGCCAAACAGGGGGAATGAGGCTCAATGAGCAGTTCTTC.